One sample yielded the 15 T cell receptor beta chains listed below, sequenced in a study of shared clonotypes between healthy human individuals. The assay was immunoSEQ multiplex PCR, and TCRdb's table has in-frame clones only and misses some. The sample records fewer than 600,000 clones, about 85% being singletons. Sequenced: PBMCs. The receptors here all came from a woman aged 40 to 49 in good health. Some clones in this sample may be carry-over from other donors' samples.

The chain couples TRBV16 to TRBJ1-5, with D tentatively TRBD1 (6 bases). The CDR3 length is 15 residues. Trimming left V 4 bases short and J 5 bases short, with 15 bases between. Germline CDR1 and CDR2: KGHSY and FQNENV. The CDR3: CASSPGGLGHQPQHF. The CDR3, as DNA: TGTGCCAGCAGCCCCGGGGGGCTAGGGCATCAGCCCCAGCATTTT.

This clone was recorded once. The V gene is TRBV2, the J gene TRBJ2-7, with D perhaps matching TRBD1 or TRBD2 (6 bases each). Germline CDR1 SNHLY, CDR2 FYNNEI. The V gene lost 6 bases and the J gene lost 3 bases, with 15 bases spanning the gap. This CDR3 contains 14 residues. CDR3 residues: CASRGAGTRYEQYF. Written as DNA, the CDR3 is TGTGCCAGCAGGGGGGCGGGAACCCGCTACGAGCAGTACTTC.

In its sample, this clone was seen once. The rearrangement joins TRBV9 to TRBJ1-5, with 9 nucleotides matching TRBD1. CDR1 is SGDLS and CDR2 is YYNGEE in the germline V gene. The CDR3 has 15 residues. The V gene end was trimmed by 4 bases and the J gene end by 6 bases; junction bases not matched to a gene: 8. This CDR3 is CASSPGQGASQPQHF. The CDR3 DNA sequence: TGTGCCAGCAGCCCGGGACAGGGAGCGTCTCAGCCCCAGCATTTT.

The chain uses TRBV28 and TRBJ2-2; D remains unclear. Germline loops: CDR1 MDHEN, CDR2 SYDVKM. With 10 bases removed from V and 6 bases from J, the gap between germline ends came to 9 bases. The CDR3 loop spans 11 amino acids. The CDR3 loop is CAISSPGELFF. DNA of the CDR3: TGTGCCATATCCAGCCCCGGGGAGCTGTTTTTT.

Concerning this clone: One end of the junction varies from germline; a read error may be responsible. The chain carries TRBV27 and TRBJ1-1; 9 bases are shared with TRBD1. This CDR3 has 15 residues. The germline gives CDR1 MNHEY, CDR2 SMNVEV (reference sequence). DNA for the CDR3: TGTGCCAGCAGTTCTCCGACAGGGGGGAACATTGAAGCTTTCTTT. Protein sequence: CASSSPTGGNIEAFF.

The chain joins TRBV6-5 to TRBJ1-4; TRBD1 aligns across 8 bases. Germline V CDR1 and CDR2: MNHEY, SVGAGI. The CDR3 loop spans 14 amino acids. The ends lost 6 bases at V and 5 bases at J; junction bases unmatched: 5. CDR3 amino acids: CASRSRTGNEKLFF. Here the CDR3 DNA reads TGTGCCAGCAGGAGTAGGACAGGGAATGAAAAACTGTTTTTT.

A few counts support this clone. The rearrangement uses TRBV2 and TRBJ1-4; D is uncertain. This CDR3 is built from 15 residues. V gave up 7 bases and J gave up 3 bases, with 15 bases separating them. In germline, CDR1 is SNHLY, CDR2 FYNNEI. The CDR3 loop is CASTPRTTSNEKLFF. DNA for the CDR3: TGTGCCAGCACACCGAGAACCACCTCTAATGAAAAACTGTTTTTT. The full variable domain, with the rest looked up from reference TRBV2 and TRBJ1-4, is EPEVTQTPSHQVTQMGQEVILRCVPISNHLYFYWYRQILGQKVEFLVSFYNNEISEKSEIFDDQFSVERPDGSNFTLKIRSTKLEDSAMYFCASTPRTTSNEKLFFGSGTQLSVL.

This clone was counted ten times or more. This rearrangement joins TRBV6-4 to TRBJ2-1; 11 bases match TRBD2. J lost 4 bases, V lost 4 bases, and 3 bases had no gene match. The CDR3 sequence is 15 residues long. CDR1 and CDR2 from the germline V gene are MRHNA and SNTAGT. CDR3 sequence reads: CASSAGTSGYNEQFF. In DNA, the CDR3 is TGTGCCAGCAGTGCAGGGACTAGCGGATACAATGAGCAGTTCTTC.

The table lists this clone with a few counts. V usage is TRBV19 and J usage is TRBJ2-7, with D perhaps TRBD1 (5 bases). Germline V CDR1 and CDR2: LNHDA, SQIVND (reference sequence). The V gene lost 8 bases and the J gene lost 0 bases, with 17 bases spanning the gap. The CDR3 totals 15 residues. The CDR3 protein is CASGSRASSSYEQYF. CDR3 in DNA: TGTGCCAGTGGCTCCAGGGCCTCCAGCTCCTACGAGCAGTACTTC.

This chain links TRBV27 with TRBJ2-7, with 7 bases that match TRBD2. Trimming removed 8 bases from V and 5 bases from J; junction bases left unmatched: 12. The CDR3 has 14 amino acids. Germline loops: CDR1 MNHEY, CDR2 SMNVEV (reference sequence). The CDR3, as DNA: TGTGCCAGCGGGGAGGGGCTAGGCCCGCACGAGCAGTACTTC. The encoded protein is CASGEGLGPHEQYF.

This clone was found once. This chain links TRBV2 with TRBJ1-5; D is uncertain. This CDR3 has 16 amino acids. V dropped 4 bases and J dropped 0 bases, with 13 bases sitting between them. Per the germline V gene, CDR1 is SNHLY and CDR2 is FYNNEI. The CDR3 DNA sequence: TGTGCCAGCAGTGTCGGGCAGAGCTATAGCAATCAGCCCCAGCATTTT. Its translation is CASSVGQSYSNQPQHF.

The CDR3 reads CASSPSQNMNTEAFF. As DNA, the CDR3 is TGTGCCAGCAGCCCAAGTCAGAACATGAACACTGAAGCTTTCTTT. V is TRBV7-2 and J is TRBJ1-1, with unresolved D. The CDR3 covers 15 residues. CDR1 and CDR2 from the germline V gene are SGHTA and FQGNSA. Trimming removed 5 bases from V and 0 bases from J, with 13 bases in between.

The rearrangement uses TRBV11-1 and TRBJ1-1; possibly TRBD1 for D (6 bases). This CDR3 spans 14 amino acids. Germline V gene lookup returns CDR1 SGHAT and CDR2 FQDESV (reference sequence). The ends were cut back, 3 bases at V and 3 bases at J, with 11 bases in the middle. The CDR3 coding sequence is TGTGCCAGCAGCTTCGAAGGGGGTGACACTGAAGCTTTCTTT. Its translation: CASSFEGGDTEAFF.

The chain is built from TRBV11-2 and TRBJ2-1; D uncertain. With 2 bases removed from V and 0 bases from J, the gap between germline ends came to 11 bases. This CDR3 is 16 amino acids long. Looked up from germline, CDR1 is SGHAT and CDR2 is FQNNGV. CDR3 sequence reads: CASSLSVRSSYNEQFF. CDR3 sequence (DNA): TGTGCCAGCAGCTTATCAGTGAGAAGCTCCTACAATGAGCAGTTCTTC.

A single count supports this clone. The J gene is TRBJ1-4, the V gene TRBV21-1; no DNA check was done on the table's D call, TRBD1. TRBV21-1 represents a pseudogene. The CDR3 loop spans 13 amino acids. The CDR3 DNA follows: TGTGCCAGCCGGGGACAGGGCGTTGAAAAACTGTTTTTT. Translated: CASRGQGVEKLFF.